This passage covers 27 T cell receptor beta chains from one sample sequenced in a study of T-cell reconstitution after alpha-beta-depleted transplantation in children. Preparation of the TCRbeta library was carried out with unique molecular identifiers. TCRdb re-called the PCR reads with MiXCR, one entry per CDR3 protein. In the table there are about 260,000 distinct CDR3 sequences, roughly 10% of which are singletons. Source: peripheral blood, taken 180 days after TCRalphabeta/CD19-depleted stem cell transplant. Receptors were obtained from a male patient aged 2-15 years who had a stem cell transplant for chronic granulomatous disease, so the T cells may come from the graft donor.

The genes are TRBV30 and TRBJ1-2, with unresolved D. Germline lookup yields CDR1 GTSNPN and CDR2 SVGIG (reference sequence). Trimming removed 7 bases from V and 2 bases from J, with 14 bases in between. The CDR3 spans 13 residues. The CDR3: CAYQPGLNYGYTF. Written as DNA, the CDR3 is TGTGCCTACCAACCGGGCCTCAACTATGGCTACACCTTC.

This clonotype was observed a handful of times. V and J are TRBV18 and TRBJ2-7, with 13 positions matching TRBD2. The CDR3 extends over 16 amino acids. CDR1 is KGHSH, CDR2 LQKENI, per germline. V shed 2 bases and J 1 base; nucleotides not matched to a gene: 2. CDR3 in DNA: TGTGCCAGCTCACCAACTAGCGGGAGGGCTTCCTACGAGCAGTACTTC. Translated: CASSPTSGRASYEQYF.

In this sample, this clonotype turned up many times. The chain has TRBV7-8 and TRBJ1-1, with TRBD1 matching over 7 bases. In germline, CDR1 is SGHVS, CDR2 FQNEAQ. The CDR3 extends over 14 amino acids. After removal of 1 base from V and 5 bases from J, the junction contained 4 bases not matched to a gene. The CDR3 is CASSLEYRGTEAFF. The CDR3 DNA sequence: TGTGCCAGCAGCTTAGAATACAGGGGAACTGAAGCTTTCTTT.

At least ten counts were recorded for this clonotype. The chain carries TRBV7-8 and TRBJ2-7; D gene uncertain. V lost 3 bases to trimming and J lost 7 bases, with 13 bases between them. In germline, CDR1 is SGHVS, CDR2 FQNEAQ. The CDR3 spans 13 residues. The DNA for the CDR3 is TGTGCCAGCAGCTTCCATTCCGCTGAGGAGCAGTACTTC. It encodes CASSFHSAEEQYF.

The table lists this clonotype with many counts. V is TRBV20-1 and J is TRBJ2-3; 10 bases line up with TRBD2. The germline CDR1 and CDR2 sequences are DFQATT and SNEGSKA (reference sequence). V lost 8 bases, J lost 0 bases, and 2 bases stayed unmatched. The CDR3 sequence is 13 residues long. Here the CDR3 DNA reads TGCAGTCGACTAGCGGGTAGCACAGATACGCAGTATTTT. Translating it yields CSRLAGSTDTQYF.

This clonotype was seen at least ten times. CDR3: CSAPPGQRETQYF. In DNA, the CDR3 is TGCAGTGCACCGCCGGGACAGAGAGAGACCCAGTACTTC. The rearrangement uses TRBV20-1 and TRBJ2-5; 7 nucleotides match TRBD1. With V trimmed by 6 bases and J by 4 bases, 8 bases remained unmatched. CDR3 length: 13 amino acids. Germline CDR1 is DFQATT and CDR2 is SNEGSKA (reference sequence).

This clonotype was detected many times. The chain couples TRBV7-6 to TRBJ2-2; possible D gene TRBD2, 5 bases. This CDR3 has 17 amino acids. V was pared by 1 base and J by 2 bases, with 14 bases between. Germline CDR1 and CDR2: SGHVS and FNYEAQ. CDR3: CASSLVPGLLNTGELFF. The CDR3 DNA reads as TGTGCCAGCAGCTTAGTTCCCGGACTTCTTAACACCGGGGAGCTGTTTTTT.

This clonotype was counted a few times. The rearrangement uses TRBV25-1 and TRBJ2-7, with 8 bases matching TRBD2. The CDR3 has 16 amino acids. Germline lookup yields CDR1 MGHDK and CDR2 SYGVNS. J was trimmed by 3 bases and V by 3 bases; bases with no gene match: 10. The CDR3 coding sequence is TGTGCCAGCAGTGATTCGGGGGGGGACCGCTACTACGAGCAGTACTTC. Protein: CASSDSGGDRYYEQYF.

This clonotype was counted ten times or more. This chain uses TRBV7-3 with TRBJ2-5, with 12 bases matching TRBD1. The J segment lost 1 base and the V segment lost 6 bases, leaving 12 bases of the junction unmatched. CDR1 and CDR2 from the germline V gene are SGHTA and FQGTGA. The CDR3 totals 18 residues. The CDR3 sequence: CASRKGTGGLPLQETQYF. CDR3 in DNA: TGTGCCAGCAGGAAGGGGACAGGGGGCCTCCCACTCCAAGAGACCCAGTACTTC. Filled out from reference TRBV7-3 and TRBJ2-5, the complete variable domain reads GAGVSQTPSNKVTEKGKYVELRCDPISGHTALYWYRQSLGQGPEFLIYFQGTGAADDSGLPNDRFFAVRPEGSVSTLKIQRTERGDSAVYLCASRKGTGGLPLQETQYFGPGTRLLVL.

At least ten counts were recorded for this clonotype. The rearrangement links TRBV12-3 or TRBV12-4 to TRBJ2-3, with TRBD1 as a possible D gene (5 bases). This CDR3 comprises 13 residues. V was clipped by 5 bases and J by 4 bases, with 10 bases between them. CDR3: CASSIPGSDTQYF. The DNA for the CDR3 is TGTGCCAGCAGTATACCAGGGTCAGATACGCAGTATTTT.

This clonotype came up many times. V and J are TRBV6-1 and TRBJ1-4; 9 bases are shared with TRBD1. CDR3 length: 13 amino acids. Germline V lookup: CDR1 MNHNS, CDR2 SASEGT. With 6 bases clipped from V and 5 bases from J, the junction kept 1 base outside the gene matches. The CDR3 loop is CASRGTGNEKLFF. CDR3 bases: TGTGCCAGCAGGGGGACAGGGAATGAAAAACTGTTTTTT.

This clonotype was found many times. The chain carries TRBV24-1 and TRBJ2-1, with TRBD1 matching over 10 bases. V trimming: 0 bases; J trimming: 5 bases; junction bases outside the gene matches: 3. CDR1 is KGHDR, CDR2 SFDVKD, per germline. This CDR3 is 16 amino acids long. The CDR3 coding sequence is TGTGCCACCAGTGATTTGTTGGGGACAGGGGACAATGAGCAGTTCTTC. It yields the protein CATSDLLGTGDNEQFF.

This clonotype was counted ten times or more. V and J are TRBV20-1 and TRBJ1-1; D perhaps matches TRBD1 (6 bases). Trimming cost V 0 bases and J 2 bases, with 13 bases left between them. The germline CDR1 and CDR2 sequences are DFQATT and SNEGSKA (reference sequence). The CDR3 runs 15 residues. The CDR3 loop reads CSARDPRGINTEAFF. CDR3 nucleotides: TGCAGTGCTAGAGATCCGAGGGGGATAAACACTGAAGCTTTCTTT.

This clonotype was observed many times. The chain joins TRBV16 to TRBJ2-7; D might be TRBD1 or TRBD2, each matching 5 bases. Trimming pared 4 bases from V and 4 bases from J, leaving 17 bases between. CDR1 KGHSY and CDR2 FQNENV come from the germline V gene. The CDR3 runs to 15 residues. CDR3 bases: TGTGCCAGCAGCCCCCACCGGGGCCCCTCTTACGAGCAGTACTTC. Its protein product is CASSPHRGPSYEQYF. The full variable domain, its missing parts supplied by reference TRBV16 and TRBJ2-7, is GEEVAQTPKHLVRGEGQKAKLYCAPIKGHSYVFWYQQVLKNEFKFLISFQNENVFDETGMPKERFSAKCLPNSPCSLEIQATKLEDSAVYFCASSPHRGPSYEQYFGPGTRLTVT.

This clonotype was recorded many times. J is TRBJ2-7 and V is TRBV20-1; no clear D. The germline V gene encodes CDR1 DFQATT and CDR2 SNEGSKA (reference sequence). V was clipped by 2 bases and J by 0 bases, with 11 bases between them. CDR3 length: 14 amino acids. CDR3 amino acids: CSARLTSSSYEQYF. CDR3 nucleotides: TGCAGTGCTAGACTCACCTCGAGCTCCTACGAGCAGTACTTC.

This clonotype has a count of ten or more. V is TRBV12-3 or TRBV12-4 and J is TRBJ2-2; D ambiguous. There are 12 residues in the CDR3. Trimming pared 10 bases from V and 7 bases from J, leaving 13 bases between. This CDR3 reads CATSRTGGELFF. CDR3 in DNA: TGTGCCACCTCCCGGACCGGCGGGGAGCTGTTTTTT.

For this clonotype: A junction boundary mismatches the germline segment, possibly from a read error. The chain is built from TRBV10-2 and TRBJ2-5; TRBD2 matches 11 bases. CDR1 is WSHSY and CDR2 is SAAADI in the germline V gene. The CDR3 has 14 amino acids. The CDR3 sequence: CASRDLAGGGTQHF. The CDR3 nucleotides are TGCGCCAGCAGGGACCTAGCGGGAGGTGGGACCCAGCACTTC.

Worth noting for this clonotype: The junction does not match germline at one end; this may be a read error. The chain has TRBV12-3 or TRBV12-4 and TRBJ2-7; the match to TRBD2 covers 10 bases. This CDR3 is built from 14 residues. The CDR3 sequence: CASSLTSGFYERYF. DNA for the CDR3: TGTGCCAGCAGTCTGACTAGCGGGTTCTACGAGCGGTACTTC.

This clonotype has a count of ten or more. This chain uses TRBV20-1 with TRBJ2-5; D call uncertain. The CDR3 is 12 amino acids. CDR1 and CDR2 (germline): DFQATT, SNEGSKA (reference sequence). Trimming removed 2 bases from V and 5 bases from J, with 9 bases in between. The DNA for the CDR3 is TGCAGTGCTAGATTCGGGTTGGAGACCCAGTACTTC. This translates into CSARFGLETQYF.

The sample holds a few counts of this clonotype. The genes are TRBV12-3 or TRBV12-4 and TRBJ2-7; 8 nucleotides line up with TRBD2. Germline trimming cut 5 bases from V and 2 bases from J; bases unmatched to any gene: 8. This CDR3 is built from 15 residues. The CDR3 sequence is CASSERGLAAYEQYF. The CDR3 DNA is TGTGCCAGCAGTGAACGAGGACTAGCTGCCTACGAGCAGTACTTC.

In this sample, this clonotype turned up many times. The chain is built from TRBV6-2 or TRBV6-3 and TRBJ2-2, with TRBD1 identical over 7 bases. J gave up 9 bases and V 4 bases, and 11 bases lay outside the gene matches. This CDR3 comprises 15 residues. The germline V gene encodes CDR1 MNHEY and CDR2 SVGEGT. CDR3 DNA sequence: TGTGCCAGCAGTTCCAGACAGGGAGCTAGCCGGGAGCTGTTTTTT. Protein product: CASSSRQGASRELFF.

This clonotype was detected ten times or more. The CDR3 loop is CASNRILRTSGIYEQYF. The CDR3 coding sequence is TGTGCCAGCAACAGAATCCTCCGGACTAGCGGCATCTACGAGCAGTACTTC. This chain connects TRBV11-2 to TRBJ2-7, with 10 bases lining up with TRBD2. V shed 7 bases and J 3 bases; nucleotides not matched to a gene: 15. The CDR3 consists of 17 residues. Germline V gene data show CDR1 as SGHAT and CDR2 as FQNNGV.

This clonotype was observed many times. The V and J genes are TRBV6-5 and TRBJ2-3; D is perhaps TRBD2 (5 bases). Germline loops: CDR1 MNHEY, CDR2 SVGAGI. Between the trimmed V and J ends, which lost 0 bases and 2 bases, there was a span of 18 bases. The CDR3 is 18 amino acids. CDR3 protein: CASSYSKMGNSVTDTQYF. As DNA, the CDR3 is TGTGCCAGCAGTTACTCGAAAATGGGAAATAGCGTCACAGATACGCAGTATTTT.

This clonotype has a count of ten or more. V gene TRBV7-2 combines with J gene TRBJ2-1; 14 positions agree with TRBD2. This CDR3 is built from 17 residues. The germline gives CDR1 SGHTA, CDR2 FQGNSA. The junction had 5 bases not matched to a gene; V was cut back by 3 bases and J by 4 bases. CDR3 bases: TGTGCCAGCAGCTTCGGGACTAGCGGGAGAATTTACAATGAGCAGTTCTTC. Translated: CASSFGTSGRIYNEQFF.

Concerning this clonotype: This clone may be a read error of a much larger clone one base away. The chain is built from TRBV20-1 and TRBJ1-2; 7 bases are a match to TRBD1. Looked up from germline, CDR1 is DFQATT and CDR2 is SNEGSKA (reference sequence). The CDR3 covers 12 residues. The CDR3 protein is CSAKRQGYSYIF. CDR3 coding DNA: TGCAGTGCTAAGAGACAGGGTTATAGCTACATCTTC.

This clonotype was detected many times. The genes are TRBV21-1 and TRBJ2-1. TRBV21-1 has pseudogene status. CDR3 length: 14 residues. The CDR3 here is CASSKWSWPTEQFF. CDR3 nucleotide sequence: TGTGCCAGCAGCAAATGGTCGTGGCCCACTGAGCAGTTCTTC.

Only a few counts were recorded for this clonotype. The chain couples TRBV7-2 to TRBJ2-7; D might be TRBD2 (7 bases). Trimming shortened V by 5 bases and J by 1 base, and 18 bases separated the two germline ends. CDR1 and CDR2 (germline): SGHTA, FQGNSA. This CDR3 spans 16 amino acids. CDR3 DNA: TGTGCCAGCAGCAAAGGGGGGGGGGCGCCGTCCTACGAGCAGTACTTC. Translation gives CASSKGGGAPSYEQYF.